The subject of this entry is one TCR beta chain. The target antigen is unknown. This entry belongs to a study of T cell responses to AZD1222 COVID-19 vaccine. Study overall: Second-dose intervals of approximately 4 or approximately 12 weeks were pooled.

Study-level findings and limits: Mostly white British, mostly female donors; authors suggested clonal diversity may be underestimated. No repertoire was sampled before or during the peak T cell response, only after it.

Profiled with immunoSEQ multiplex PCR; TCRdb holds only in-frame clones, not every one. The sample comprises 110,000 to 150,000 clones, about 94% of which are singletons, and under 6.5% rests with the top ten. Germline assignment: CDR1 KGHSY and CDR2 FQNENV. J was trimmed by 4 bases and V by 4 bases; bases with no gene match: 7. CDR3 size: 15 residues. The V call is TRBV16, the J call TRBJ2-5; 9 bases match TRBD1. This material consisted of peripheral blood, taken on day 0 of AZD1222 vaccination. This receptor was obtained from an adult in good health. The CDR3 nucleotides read TGTGCCAGCAGCCCCCGACAGGGGGTAGGAGAGACCCAGTACTTC. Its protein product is CASSPRQGVGETQYF.